The source of this T cell receptor beta chain is a study of early T cells in non-severe SARS-CoV-2 infection. For the study at large: Bulk RNA taken from unsorted whole blood was sequenced, leaving chains unpaired. Notes on the study in general: Database matching using VDJdb favored anti-spike CD8 responses, with private and CD4 specificities left missing.

Looked up from germline, CDR1 is SGHTA and CDR2 is FQGNSA. Trimming cost V 0 bases and J 1 base; bases outside gene matches: 0. The CDR3 consists of 16 residues. As part of library construction, unique molecular identifiers were attached to individual cDNA molecules. TCRdb used MiXCR to reprocess the 5' RACE reads, holding one entry per CDR3 protein. Of tens of thousands of distinct CDR3 sequences in the sample, approximately 9.3% were seen once. This clonotype was observed many times. Its antigen is not identified. What was sequenced was whole blood. This receptor was taken from an adult who was a healthcare worker with PCR-confirmed SARS-CoV-2 infection or an uninfected control (not recorded which). This rearrangement joins TRBV7-2 to TRBJ2-5, with TRBD2 matching 12 bases. The CDR3 reads CASSLATSGGQETQYF. The CDR3 DNA sequence: TGTGCCAGCAGCTTAGCGACTAGCGGGGGCCAAGAGACCCAGTACTTC.